A selection of T cell receptor beta chains follows, all from one sample in a study of blood T cell repertoires in COVID-19. Assay: immunoSEQ multiplex PCR; the TCRdb copy retains only in-frame clones and omits some. The table has a few hundred thousand clones, 85% seen once; the top ten hold around 3.4%. Specimen: peripheral blood. These receptors all come from a woman between 18 and 30 years old with acute or convalescent COVID-19. CDR3s include the opening cysteine and the closing phenylalanine or tryptophan. The D gene is left open where the match is weak. Some rows mark clone size as missing; the rest say once, few, many or name a class of expanded clone.

size | J | D | V | CDR3 | DNA
NA | TRBJ2-7 | TRBD1 | TRBV10-1 | CASSDRGHSYEQYF | TGCGCCAGCAGTGACAGGGGGCACTCCTACGAGCAGTACTTC
NA | TRBJ1-4 | NA | TRBV7-3 | CASSLTRQATNEKLFF | TGTGCCAGCAGCCTCACCCGACAAGCAACTAATGAAAAACTGTTTTTT
once | TRBJ2-3 | TRBD2 | TRBV13 | CASSLAFKRGGTDTQYF | TGTGCCAGCAGCTTAGCGTTCAAGCGGGGGGGCACAGATACGCAGTATTTT
NA | TRBJ2-2 | TRBD1 | TRBV10-3 | CAISSQGAGELFF | TGTGCCATCAGCTCACAGGGGGCCGGGGAGCTGTTTTTT
few | TRBJ2-3 | NA | TRBV9 | CASMGGTDTQYF | TGTGCCAGCATGGGGGGTACAGATACGCAGTATTTT
NA | TRBJ2-5 | TRBD1 | TRBV6-5 | CASSTGGLGETQYF | TGTGCCAGCAGTACAGGGGGTCTGGGGGAGACCCAGTACTTC
NA | TRBJ2-1 | NA | TRBV9 | CASSVGANLHNEQFF | TGTGCCAGCAGCGTAGGAGCAAACTTACACAATGAGCAGTTCTTC
NA | TRBJ2-5 | TRBD1 | TRBV6-6 | CASSPGQGALSGETQYF | TGTGCCAGCAGTCCGGGACAGGGGGCGCTTTCTGGAGAGACCCAGTACTTC
NA | TRBJ1-5 | NA | TRBV19 | CASSLRTDSNQPQHF | TGTGCCAGTAGCCTGAGGACAGATAGCAATCAGCCCCAGCATTTT
NA | TRBJ2-5 | TRBD2 | TRBV19 | CASRTAGEWETQYF | TGTGCCAGTAGAACGGCGGGAGAGTGGGAGACCCAGTACTTC
NA | TRBJ2-7 | NA | TRBV5-1 | CASSLGGPAYEQYF | TGCGCCAGCAGCTTGGGCGGGCCGGCCTACGAGCAGTACTTC
NA | TRBJ2-6 | NA | TRBV7-9 | CASSLGAPRGANVLTF | TGTGCCAGCAGCTTAGGAGCCCCGAGGGGGGCCAACGTCCTGACTTTC
NA | TRBJ2-7 | TRBD1 | TRBV4-1 | CASSRWTGIMDEQYF | TGCGCCAGCAGCCGTTGGACAGGGATCATGGACGAGCAGTACTTC
NA | TRBJ1-4 | TRBD1 | TRBV10-3 | CASTGGPNEKLFF | TGTGCCTCCACAGGGGGCCCTAATGAAAAACTGTTTTTT
NA | TRBJ1-4 | TRBD1 | TRBV4-1 | CASSQGPPRQGTNEKLFF | TGCGCCAGCAGCCAAGGCCCGCCCCGACAGGGAACTAATGAAAAACTGTTTTTT
NA | TRBJ2-1 | TRBD2 | TRBV10-3 | CAISESGTSGDNEQFF | TGTGCCATCAGTGAGTCGGGGACTAGCGGGGACAATGAGCAGTTCTTC
NA | TRBJ1-1 | TRBD1 | TRBV6-5 | CASSRQGGVGAFF | TGTGCCAGCAGTCGACAGGGTGGGGTAGGAGCTTTCTTT
NA | TRBJ2-6 | NA | TRBV5-4 | CASSWGDSSSGANVLTF | TGTGCCAGCAGCTGGGGGGACTCCAGCTCTGGGGCCAACGTCCTGACTTTC
NA | TRBJ2-7 | NA | TRBV10-2 | CASLGRSSYEQYF | TGCGCCAGCTTAGGGAGGAGCTCCTACGAGCAGTACTTC
NA | TRBJ1-3 | TRBD1 | TRBV12-5 | CASGSGQGLFSGNTIYF | TGTGCTAGTGGTTCAGGACAGGGGCTTTTCTCTGGAAACACCATATATTTT
NA | TRBJ1-1 | NA | TRBV3-1/TRBV3-2 | CASSQGGHTEAFF | TGTGCCAGCAGCCAAGGGGGCCACACTGAAGCTTTCTTT
NA | TRBJ2-5 | TRBD1 | TRBV7-9 | CASSWDRRWETQYF | TGTGCCAGCAGCTGGGACAGACGTTGGGAGACCCAGTACTTC
NA | TRBJ1-1 | NA | TRBV28 | CASKPGQNVNTEAFF | TGTGCCAGCAAACCGGGACAAAACGTGAACACTGAAGCTTTCTTT
NA | TRBJ2-5 | NA | TRBV5-1 | CASSSLFTGQETQYF | TGCGCCAGCAGCTCCCTGTTCACCGGGCAAGAGACCCAGTACTTC
NA | TRBJ2-1 | NA | TRBV2 | CASSEARGGRGEQFF | TGTGCCAGCAGTGAAGCTCGCGGGGGCCGGGGAGAGCAGTTCTTC
NA | TRBJ2-3 | TRBD2 | TRBV29-1 | CSVSSGRGDTQYF | TGCAGCGTGTCTAGCGGGAGAGGAGATACGCAGTATTTT
NA | TRBJ2-7 | TRBD2 | TRBV5-6 | CASSWGTGGYEQYF | TGTGCCAGCAGCTGGGGCACGGGAGGCTACGAGCAGTACTTC
NA | TRBJ2-3 | TRBD2 | TRBV5-1 | CASSLARGGTVSTDTQYF | TGCGCCAGCAGCTTGGCCCGGGGAGGGACCGTAAGCACAGATACGCAGTATTTT
NA | TRBJ1-1 | TRBD1 | TRBV28 | CASRPTDRVVAFF | TGTGCCAGCAGGCCTACCGACAGGGTAGTAGCTTTCTTT
NA | TRBJ1-6 | TRBD1 | TRBV6-6 | CASSQPGQGRRSPLHF | TGTGCCAGCAGCCAGCCAGGACAGGGGCGGAGATCACCCCTCCACTTT
NA | TRBJ2-7 | TRBD1 | TRBV18 | CASSPLPGGQGGEQYF | TGTGCCAGCTCACCACTTCCAGGGGGCCAAGGAGGGGAGCAGTACTTC
NA | TRBJ1-2 | NA | TRBV27 | CASSFGQGRGYTF | TGTGCCAGCAGTTTCGGCCAGGGAAGGGGCTACACCTTC
NA | TRBJ2-7 | NA | TRBV10-2 | CASSVSYEQYF | TGCGCCAGCAGCGTATCTTACGAGCAGTACTTC
once | TRBJ2-7 | TRBD1 | TRBV7-9 | CASSPRDRGPYEQYF | TGTGCCAGCAGCCCCCGGGACAGGGGGCCCTACGAGCAGTACTTC
few | TRBJ1-1 | NA | TRBV5-1 | CASRSGEMNTEAFF | TGCGCCAGCAGATCGGGAGAAATGAACACTGAAGCTTTCTTT
NA | TRBJ2-2 | TRBD2 | TRBV9 | CASSDLAGPNTGELFF | TGTGCCAGCAGCGACCTAGCGGGACCGAACACCGGGGAGCTGTTTTTT
NA | TRBJ2-7 | NA | TRBV27 | CASAEGGIYEQYF | TGTGCCAGCGCGGAGGGCGGGATCTACGAGCAGTACTTC
NA | TRBJ1-6 | NA | TRBV5-4 | CASSLAPAANNSPLHF | TGTGCCAGCAGCTTGGCCCCCGCGGCGAATAATTCACCCCTCCACTTT
NA | TRBJ2-3 | TRBD1 | TRBV3-1/TRBV3-2 | CASSPGTGGTGTQYF | TGTGCCAGCAGCCCCGGGACAGGGGGCACGGGTACGCAGTATTTT
NA | TRBJ1-1 | NA | TRBV12-5 | CASGSDYTEAFF | TGTGCTAGTGGTTCCGACTACACTGAAGCTTTCTTT
NA | TRBJ2-7 | NA | TRBV30 | CAWIRESREQYF | TGTGCCTGGATTAGGGAGTCCCGCGAGCAGTACTTC
NA | TRBJ1-6 | NA | TRBV25-1 | CASSVTENSPLHF | TGTGCCAGCAGTGTGACTGAAAATTCACCCCTCCACTTT
few | TRBJ2-3 | TRBD1 | TRBV6-5 | CASSLSPGTGVDTQYF | TGTGCCAGCAGTTTAAGTCCCGGGACAGGGGTGGATACGCAGTATTTT
NA | TRBJ2-3 | TRBD2 | TRBV13 | CASSLVAGVLTDTQYF | TGTGCCAGCAGCTTAGTTGCGGGAGTTCTGACAGATACGCAGTATTTT
NA | TRBJ2-7 | TRBD2 | TRBV4-2 | CASSQDREGDEQYF | TGTGCCAGCAGCCAAGATCGGGAGGGAGACGAGCAGTACTTC
NA | TRBJ1-1 | NA | TRBV2 | CASIEEVNTEAFF | TGTGCCAGCATAGAGGAGGTGAACACTGAAGCTTTCTTT
NA | TRBJ2-7 | NA | TRBV5-1 | CASSSTVGGTTYEQYF | TGCGCCAGCAGCTCCACGGTGGGGGGTACGACTTACGAGCAGTACTTC
NA | TRBJ2-7 | TRBD1 | TRBV19 | CASSMSTGNYEQYF | TGTGCCAGTAGTATGTCGACAGGGAACTACGAGCAGTACTTC
NA | TRBJ2-1 | TRBD1 | TRBV2 | CASRGTGWDNEQFF | TGTGCCAGCAGGGGGACAGGGTGGGACAATGAGCAGTTCTTC